Listed below are T cell receptor beta chains from one sample, sequenced in a study of control samples from healthy donors and cancer patients. TCRdb keeps only in-frame clones here, not all; method: immunoSEQ multiplex PCR. The sample consists of 130,000 or so clones, 91% of them appearing once. The sequencing sample was made of blood. The receptors here all came from a man aged 18 to 35 in good health. CDR3s include the opening cysteine and the closing phenylalanine or tryptophan. D genes are given only for firm matches. For some rows the clone size is stated as once, few or many, or as a class when expanded; others skip it.

V gene: TRBV18
clone size: NA
D gene: TRBD2
J gene: TRBJ2-7
CDR3 DNA: TGTGCCAGCTCACCCCTCGGACTAGCAGAGCAGTACTTC
CDR3 protein: CASSPLGLAEQYF

V gene: TRBV9
clone size: NA
D gene: NA
J gene: TRBJ1-2
CDR3 DNA: TGTGCCAGCAGCGTAGCGAAGCGGGGGGCCGAAGGCTACACCTTC
CDR3 protein: CASSVAKRGAEGYTF

V gene: TRBV6-6
clone size: once
D gene: NA
J gene: TRBJ1-5
CDR3 DNA: TGTGCCAGCAACAAAGATGGCGGGGATAGCAATCAGCCCCAGCATTTT
CDR3 protein: CASNKDGGDSNQPQHF

V gene: TRBV6-6
clone size: NA
D gene: NA
J gene: TRBJ1-2
CDR3 DNA: TGTGCCAGCAGCTACAGGGTGGACTATGGCTACACCTTC
CDR3 protein: CASSYRVDYGYTF

V gene: TRBV27
clone size: NA
D gene: NA
J gene: TRBJ2-6
CDR3 DNA: TGTGCCAGCAGTTCGCTCTCCTGGGCCAACGTCCTGACTTTC
CDR3 protein: CASSSLSWANVLTF

V gene: TRBV4-1
clone size: NA
D gene: NA
J gene: TRBJ1-3
CDR3 DNA: TGCGCCAGCAGCCAAGGGTTCGACGGCGGAAACACCATATATTTT
CDR3 protein: CASSQGFDGGNTIYF

V gene: TRBV6-2/TRBV6-3
clone size: few
D gene: TRBD1
J gene: TRBJ1-5
CDR3 DNA: TGTGCCAGCAGTTACTCGACAGGGAATCAGCCCCAGCATTTT
CDR3 protein: CASSYSTGNQPQHF

V gene: TRBV16
clone size: NA
D gene: TRBD1
J gene: TRBJ1-5
CDR3 DNA: TGTGCCAGCAGCCAGAACAGGGGGCGTGAGCCCCAGCATTTT
CDR3 protein: CASSQNRGREPQHF

V gene: TRBV3-1/TRBV3-2
clone size: NA
D gene: NA
J gene: TRBJ2-3
CDR3 DNA: TGTGCCAGCAGCCCGATGACTAGAGGGGCAGATACGCAGTATTTT
CDR3 protein: CASSPMTRGADTQYF

V gene: TRBV7-2
clone size: NA
D gene: TRBD2
J gene: TRBJ2-3
CDR3 DNA: TGTGCCAGCAGCTTAGCGCTAGCGGGGGGGCTGGGTACGCAGTATTTT
CDR3 protein: CASSLALAGGLGTQYF

V gene: TRBV19
clone size: NA
D gene: TRBD1
J gene: TRBJ1-3
CDR3 DNA: TGTGCCAGTATGCGGGGACAGGGGACGAGCTCTGGAAACACCATATATTTT
CDR3 protein: CASMRGQGTSSGNTIYF

V gene: TRBV4-3
clone size: NA
D gene: NA
J gene: TRBJ2-7
CDR3 DNA: TGCGCCAGCAGCCAAGATCTTAACAGTTACGAGCAGTACTTC
CDR3 protein: CASSQDLNSYEQYF

V gene: TRBV18
clone size: NA
D gene: NA
J gene: TRBJ2-3
CDR3 DNA: TGTGCCAGCTCACCCACCACAGATACGCAGTATTTT
CDR3 protein: CASSPTTDTQYF

V gene: TRBV13
clone size: NA
D gene: TRBD1
J gene: TRBJ1-2
CDR3 DNA: TGTGCCAGCAGCCCCAGACAGGGCCAGGGGGGCTACACCTTC
CDR3 protein: CASSPRQGQGGYTF

V gene: TRBV6-5
clone size: NA
D gene: NA
J gene: TRBJ1-5
CDR3 DNA: TGTGCCAGCAGGAGGACAGATAATCAGCCCCAGCATTTT
CDR3 protein: CASRRTDNQPQHF

V gene: TRBV5-5
clone size: NA
D gene: TRBD2
J gene: TRBJ2-3
CDR3 DNA: TGTGCCAGCAGCTCCCCCCTGGGCGGGGGGATTGGTACGCAGTATTTT
CDR3 protein: CASSSPLGGGIGTQYF

V gene: TRBV6-5
clone size: NA
D gene: TRBD1
J gene: TRBJ2-5
CDR3 DNA: TGTGCCAGCAGTTACTCGAGACAGGGGGAAGAGACCCAGTACTTC
CDR3 protein: CASSYSRQGEETQYF

V gene: TRBV3-1/TRBV3-2
clone size: NA
D gene: NA
J gene: TRBJ2-1
CDR3 DNA: TGTGCCAGCAGCCGACAGTACAATGAGCAGTTCTTC
CDR3 protein: CASSRQYNEQFF

V gene: TRBV16
clone size: NA
D gene: NA
J gene: TRBJ1-3
CDR3 DNA: TGTGCCAGCAGCCCCATACTGGACGTCCTCTCTGGAAACACCATATATTTT
CDR3 protein: CASSPILDVLSGNTIYF

V gene: TRBV7-2
clone size: NA
D gene: NA
J gene: TRBJ1-4
CDR3 DNA: TGTGCCAGCAGCTTAGGTCGGGGTGGAACTAATGAAAAACTGTTTTTT
CDR3 protein: CASSLGRGGTNEKLFF

V gene: TRBV7-8
clone size: NA
D gene: TRBD2
J gene: TRBJ2-3
CDR3 DNA: TGTGCCAGCAGCTTAGTTTGGGCGCGGGGGGCGGTAGATACGCAGTATTTT
CDR3 protein: CASSLVWARGAVDTQYF

V gene: TRBV11-2
clone size: NA
D gene: NA
J gene: TRBJ2-1
CDR3 DNA: TGTGCCAGCAGCTCCGCGATTGGCGGAGTGCAGTTCTTC
CDR3 protein: CASSSAIGGVQFF

V gene: TRBV7-9
clone size: NA
D gene: NA
J gene: TRBJ2-4
CDR3 DNA: TGTGCCAGCAGCGCCGACACCAAAAACATTCAGTACTTC
CDR3 protein: CASSADTKNIQYF

V gene: TRBV6-5
clone size: NA
D gene: TRBD2
J gene: TRBJ2-5
CDR3 DNA: TGTGCCAGCAGATCCATAGCGGGGGCGGCGGAGACCCAGTACTTC
CDR3 protein: CASRSIAGAAETQYF

V gene: TRBV5-1
clone size: once
D gene: NA
J gene: TRBJ1-6
CDR3 DNA: TGCGCCAGCAGCTTGGCAGGGGCGAATAATTCACCCCTCCACTTT
CDR3 protein: CASSLAGANNSPLHF

V gene: TRBV30
clone size: NA
D gene: NA
J gene: TRBJ2-7
CDR3 DNA: TGTGCCTGGAGTGTATGGCTAGCGCGCGAGCAGTACTTC
CDR3 protein: CAWSVWLAREQYF

V gene: TRBV7-9
clone size: NA
D gene: NA
J gene: TRBJ2-2
CDR3 DNA: TGTGCCAGCAGCTTAGAAGGCAGGGCAAACACCGGGGAGCTGTTTTTT
CDR3 protein: CASSLEGRANTGELFF

V gene: TRBV29-1
clone size: NA
D gene: NA
J gene: TRBJ1-5
CDR3 DNA: TGCAGCGTTGCCCACAGGCTGTTTAATCAGCCCCAGCATTTT
CDR3 protein: CSVAHRLFNQPQHF

V gene: TRBV27
clone size: once
D gene: TRBD2
J gene: TRBJ2-2
CDR3 DNA: TGTGCCAGCGGTAATAGGCAGGGAGGGACCGGGGAGCTGTTTTTT
CDR3 protein: CASGNRQGGTGELFF

V gene: TRBV6-2/TRBV6-3
clone size: NA
D gene: NA
J gene: TRBJ1-1
CDR3 DNA: TGTGCCAGCAGCCCTAACAGGCCTTCTGAAGCTTTCTTT
CDR3 protein: CASSPNRPSEAFF

V gene: TRBV6-5
clone size: NA
D gene: NA
J gene: TRBJ2-2
CDR3 DNA: TGTGCCAGCAGTTACTCCTTGACGGACACCGGGGAGCTGTTTTTT
CDR3 protein: CASSYSLTDTGELFF

V gene: TRBV2
clone size: NA
D gene: NA
J gene: TRBJ1-1
CDR3 DNA: TGTGCCAGCAGTGAGAGGGGGGCCCAGAACACTGAAGCTTTCTTT
CDR3 protein: CASSERGAQNTEAFF

V gene: TRBV5-1
clone size: once
D gene: NA
J gene: TRBJ2-4
CDR3 DNA: TGCGCCAGTTCTACCGGGGAATCGACCCGGGACATTCAGTACTTC
CDR3 protein: CASSTGESTRDIQYF

V gene: TRBV24-1
clone size: NA
D gene: TRBD2
J gene: TRBJ2-3
CDR3 DNA: TGTGCCACCAGTGATTTGAGGACTAGCGGGGAAGGGTGGACAGATACGCAGTATTTT
CDR3 protein: CATSDLRTSGEGWTDTQYF

V gene: TRBV2
clone size: once
D gene: NA
J gene: TRBJ2-7
CDR3 DNA: TGTGCCAGCAGTGAACAGGCGTACGAGCAGTACTTC
CDR3 protein: CASSEQAYEQYF

V gene: TRBV14
clone size: NA
D gene: NA
J gene: TRBJ1-6
CDR3 DNA: TGTGCCAGCAGCCAGTTAAGTCTCGGGTCACCCCTCCACTTT
CDR3 protein: CASSQLSLGSPLHF

V gene: TRBV19
clone size: NA
D gene: TRBD1
J gene: TRBJ2-7
CDR3 DNA: TGTGCCAGTAGTCCGACAGGGGGGGCCTCCTACGAGCAGTACTTC
CDR3 protein: CASSPTGGASYEQYF

V gene: TRBV3-1/TRBV3-2
clone size: NA
D gene: NA
J gene: TRBJ2-6
CDR3 DNA: TGTGCCAGCAGCCGTCGTGGTGTTTTTTGGATCCTATGGTCTGGGGCCAACGTCCTGACTTTC
CDR3 protein: CASSRRGVFWILWSGANVLTF

V gene: TRBV6-5
clone size: NA
D gene: NA
J gene: TRBJ2-7
CDR3 DNA: TGTGCCAGCAGTTACGCATTTCCCGACGGGACCTACGAGCAGTACTTC
CDR3 protein: CASSYAFPDGTYEQYF

V gene: TRBV5-1
clone size: NA
D gene: NA
J gene: TRBJ2-3
CDR3 DNA: TGCGCCAGCAGCTCACAGGGAGGTGAACGGACAGATACGCAGTATTTT
CDR3 protein: CASSSQGGERTDTQYF

V gene: TRBV3-1/TRBV3-2
clone size: NA
D gene: NA
J gene: TRBJ1-1
CDR3 DNA: TGTGCCAGCAGCCAGCAGCTCATGAACACTGAAGCTTTCTTT
CDR3 protein: CASSQQLMNTEAFF

V gene: TRBV7-2
clone size: once
D gene: NA
J gene: TRBJ2-7
CDR3 DNA: TGTGCCAGCAGCCCTCAGCCGGGGGTCTATTACGAGCAGTACTTC
CDR3 protein: CASSPQPGVYYEQYF

V gene: TRBV3-1/TRBV3-2
clone size: few
D gene: NA
J gene: TRBJ1-2
CDR3 DNA: TGTGCCAGCAGCCCTTTTCAGTACTATGGCTACACCTTC
CDR3 protein: CASSPFQYYGYTF

V gene: TRBV10-3
clone size: NA
D gene: NA
J gene: TRBJ2-3
CDR3 DNA: TGTGCCATCACCTCGGACCCCCCGAGAGGCACAGATACGCAGTATTTT
CDR3 protein: CAITSDPPRGTDTQYF

V gene: TRBV7-9
clone size: NA
D gene: TRBD1
J gene: TRBJ1-1
CDR3 DNA: TGTGCCAGCCTGGGACAGGGGAGAACTGAAGCTTTCTTT
CDR3 protein: CASLGQGRTEAFF

V gene: TRBV6-6
clone size: NA
D gene: NA
J gene: TRBJ1-4
CDR3 DNA: TGTGCCAGCAGTTACAGGTCGAATGAAAAACTGTTTTTT
CDR3 protein: CASSYRSNEKLFF

V gene: TRBV6-2/TRBV6-3
clone size: NA
D gene: TRBD2
J gene: TRBJ2-2
CDR3 DNA: TGTGCCAGCAGTTACTTAGCGGGGGCCGGGGAGCTGTTTTTT
CDR3 protein: CASSYLAGAGELFF

V gene: TRBV7-2
clone size: NA
D gene: TRBD2
J gene: TRBJ2-5
CDR3 DNA: TGTGCCAGCAGCTTATCCAGGACTAGCGGGGGTATCCAAGAGACCCAGTACTTC
CDR3 protein: CASSLSRTSGGIQETQYF

V gene: TRBV6-1
clone size: once
D gene: NA
J gene: TRBJ2-7
CDR3 DNA: TGTGCCAGCAGTGAAAGGATATTGACAGATTGGTCCTACGAGCAGTACTTC
CDR3 protein: CASSERILTDWSYEQYF

V gene: TRBV9
clone size: NA
D gene: NA
J gene: TRBJ2-2
CDR3 DNA: TGTGCCAGCAGCCCCCGTGGAGTGAACACCGGGGAGCTGTTTTTT
CDR3 protein: CASSPRGVNTGELFF